Reported below is one T cell receptor (beta chain). Its antigen is unknown. The sample holds no much larger clone one base away, and base qualities are not on file. TCRbeta CDR3 regions were amplified from genomic DNA using the immunoSEQ Assay, a bias-controlled multiplex PCR. Turning to the authors' computational methods: Within the assay, amplification of reference gene primers was used to estimate how many nucleated cells each sample contained. Sequence reads were collapsed and filtered to measure the absolute abundance of every unique TCRbeta CDR3 rearrangement. For each sample, productive Simpson clonality was calculated as the square root of Simpson's diversity index across productive rearrangements. TCRdb retrieved this table from immuneACCESS and kept in-frame rearrangements only. Not all clones are present; in checked studies, unresolved V genes account for under half, and no reason is known for the remainder. The V and J calls and clone size are taken from that table; D and trimming were inferred from the DNA. The sample records about 480,000 clones, roughly 90% of which are singletons. The top ten clonotypes cover approximately 1.8% of the sample.

Participants in the prospective study were enrolled through a virtual design, were aged 18 to 89 years, and lived in about two dozen United States geographic areas. To assign participants to cohorts, the prospective study relied on clinical history that participants themselves reported in a screening survey and a study questionnaire. Recovered participants in ImmuneRACE Cohort 3 were defined as having two consecutive negative NP/OP PCR tests, clearance from a healthcare professional, or resolution of symptoms. Each participant in the prospective study had whole blood, serum and a nasopharyngeal or oropharyngeal swab collected by mobile phlebotomists. Prospective study participants could optionally give additional blood draws and questionnaires over an approximately two-month period. Prospective study blood samples were shipped either frozen or at room temperature before DNA extraction. These data belong to a study of blood T cell repertoires in COVID-19 (TCRdb year 2020). For context, the study as a whole: The collaborator samples originated in the United States, Italy and Spain and spanned the acute and convalescent phases of COVID-19. Deeply sampled blood TCRbeta repertoires from subjects exposed to, actively infected with, or recovered from COVID-19 were included in the dataset. The samples were drawn from the first 160 participants of the ongoing ImmuneRACE study and from 1,254 subjects provided by 6 global collaborators. Where available, HLA class I and class II types were taken from metadata supplied by the sample provider and were not determined by assay-based typing. A freely available public database, intended as a resource for researchers studying the immune response to SARS-CoV-2, is where the repertoires were released. The material from the prospective study consisted of cDNA or gDNA derived from T cells, B-cell-depleted T cells, or PBMCs. Sample metadata almost always included a de-identified subject ID, COVID-19 status, age in years and sex.

What the research found in general, with its limitations: How much clinical and demographic metadata was included differed by source and by participant, and the metadata was provided uncurated.

This receptor was obtained from a woman in her 40s who had recovered from COVID-19. Sequenced sample: PBMCs or T cells enriched from blood (not recorded which).

Here is the DNA: TGTGCCAGTAGTCCCTGGGGGGCGGGAGGCTATGAGCAGTTCTTC. It is translated as CASSPWGAGGYEQFF. The chain is assembled from TRBV19 and TRBJ2-1, with TRBD2 matching 8 junction bases. The CDR3 holds 15 amino acids from the cysteine to the phenylalanine. This entry keeps only the CDR3 DNA: 45 bases, framed from base 1. V is pruned by 5 bases and J by 8 bases, leaving 11 bases of the junction without a gene match. The germline V gene (reference sequence) provides CDR1 LNHDA and CDR2 SQIVND.